A single sample gave rise to the 23 T cell receptor beta chains below, sequenced in a study of post-analysis software for immune sequencing data. The study's findings and limits: TRBV5-6, TRBV5-1 and TRBV20-1 belonged to a set of about 5 TRBV segments that were more frequent in patients than controls.

These receptors have no identified antigens. Unique molecular identifiers were built into the TCR beta cDNA libraries. TCRdb ran MiXCR on the PCR reads and lists one entry per CDR3 protein. This table holds roughly 580,000 distinct CDR3 sequences, around 44% found once. The sequenced material came from blood. Receptors were obtained from a girl between 10 and 17 years old with multiple sclerosis.

The J gene is TRBJ1-1, the V gene TRBV12-3 or TRBV12-4, with 8 bases that match TRBD1. Trimming took 5 bases from V and 0 from J; bases not matched to a gene: 8. The CDR3 sequence is 16 residues long. The CDR3 nucleotides read TGTGCCAGCAGTCCCGGGACAGGAGACCTGAACACTGAAGCTTTCTTT. Its translation: CASSPGTGDLNTEAFF.

The chain links TRBV27 to TRBJ1-5; D is perhaps TRBD1 (5 bases). The CDR3 is 13 amino acids. V was shortened by 0 bases and J by 10 bases, with 10 bases between the two germline ends. Germline V gene lookup returns CDR1 MNHEY and CDR2 SMNVEV (reference sequence). The CDR3: CASSLSGVGPQHF. The CDR3 nucleotides are TGTGCCAGCAGTTTATCGGGGGTGGGTCCCCAGCATTTT.

The sample holds many counts of this clonotype. The chain carries TRBV5-1 and TRBJ2-5, with D perhaps TRBD2 (6 bases). The CDR3 loop spans 14 amino acids. Between the trimmed V and J ends, which lost 2 bases and 2 bases, there was a span of 10 bases. Germline CDR1 SGHRS, CDR2 YFSETQ. CDR3 coding DNA: TGCGCCAGCAGCTTTAACGGACTACAAGAGACCCAGTACTTC. This translates into CASSFNGLQETQYF.

This chain links TRBV12-3 or TRBV12-4 with TRBJ1-2; the D is unclear. The CDR3 covers 15 residues. V was trimmed by 4 bases and J by 0 bases, leaving 12 bases between them. The CDR3, as DNA: TGTGCCAGCAGTTCCTCCTTGACGGCTAACTATGGCTACACCTTC. Amino acid sequence: CASSSSLTANYGYTF.

The chain uses TRBV6-6 and TRBJ2-3; D might be TRBD1 (6 bases). V lost 6 bases and J 1 base, leaving 14 bases between the germline ends. This CDR3 has 15 amino acids. Germline V lookup: CDR1 MNHNY, CDR2 SVGAGI (reference sequence). In DNA form, the CDR3 reads TGTGCCAGCAGCCCCGGGACAACACGCACAGATACGCAGTATTTT. Protein: CASSPGTTRTDTQYF.

This clonotype has more than one count but fewer than ten. The chain carries TRBV11-2 and TRBJ1-2; D ambiguous. Germline assignment: CDR1 SGHAT and CDR2 FQNNGV. Trimming shortened V by 5 bases and J by 1 base, and 8 bases separated the two germline ends. The CDR3 covers 13 residues. CDR3 sequence reads: CASSLEDNYGYTF. In DNA form, the CDR3 reads TGTGCCAGCAGCCTCGAGGATAACTATGGCTACACCTTC.

This sequence joins TRBV2 and TRBJ2-1, with D possibly matching TRBD1 (6 bases). The CDR3 length is 15 residues. Trimming took off 8 bases at V and 4 bases at J, with 18 bases between the two ends. The germline V gene has CDR1 SNHLY and CDR2 FYNNEI. CDR3 sequence reads: CASGDQGRIYNEQFF. CDR3 coding DNA: TGTGCCAGCGGAGATCAGGGGCGCATTTACAATGAGCAGTTCTTC.

The V call is TRBV7-2, the J call TRBJ2-7; 11 bases align to TRBD1. This CDR3 has 16 amino acids. Per germline, CDR1 SGHTA and CDR2 FQGNSA. Trimming took 1 base from V and 4 from J; bases not matched to a gene: 6. CDR3 DNA sequence: TGTGCCAGCAGCTTAGGGCCGGACAGGGGGCTATACGAGCAGTACTTC. This translates into CASSLGPDRGLYEQYF.

This clonotype was found a few times. The CDR3 bases are TGTGCCAGCAGGTCCCCCGGGGAGACCCAGTACTTC. This translates into CASRSPGETQYF. J is TRBJ2-5 and V is TRBV12-3 or TRBV12-4; D uncertain. The CDR3 totals 12 residues. With 6 bases removed from V and 5 bases from J, the gap between germline ends came to 10 bases.

The chain employs TRBV5-1 and TRBJ2-3, with 10 bases fitting TRBD2. With 0 bases clipped from V and 3 bases from J, the junction kept 4 bases outside the gene matches. The CDR3 has 16 amino acids. Germline V CDR1 and CDR2: SGHRS, YFSETQ. CDR3 in amino acids: CASSLALAGETDTQYF. The DNA of the CDR3 is TGCGCCAGCAGCTTGGCGCTAGCGGGAGAGACAGATACGCAGTATTTT.

This clonotype was seen once. The V and J genes are TRBV24-1 and TRBJ1-2; the D gene is possibly TRBD1 (5 bases). The germline gives CDR1 KGHDR, CDR2 SFDVKD. CDR3 length: 13 residues. V was pared by 7 bases and J by 3 bases, with 11 bases between. The CDR3 DNA sequence: TGTGCCACCAGCCGAAGGGGCGACTATGGCTACACCTTC. Translating gives CATSRRGDYGYTF.

The J gene is TRBJ1-5, the V gene TRBV5-1; 9 nucleotides agree with TRBD1. J was trimmed by 6 bases and V by 2 bases; bases with no gene match: 3. CDR1 SGHRS and CDR2 YFSETQ come from the germline V gene. This CDR3 contains 14 residues. CDR3 sequence reads: CASSLRQGGQPQHF. CDR3 DNA sequence: TGCGCCAGCAGCTTACGACAGGGGGGTCAGCCCCAGCATTTT.

This clonotype came up a few times. This chain connects TRBV20-1 to TRBJ1-4; TRBD1 is a possible D gene (5 bases). The V and J ends lost 3 bases and 5 bases respectively, with 10 bases between them. CDR1 DFQATT and CDR2 SNEGSKA come from the germline V gene (reference sequence). The CDR3 has 13 amino acids. The CDR3: CSAREGLNEKLFF. CDR3 DNA: TGCAGTGCTAGGGAGGGGTTAAATGAAAAACTGTTTTTT.

This clonotype was counted a few times. J is TRBJ2-3 and V is TRBV5-1; D remains unclear. CDR3 length equals 13 residues. Germline V gene data show CDR1 as SGHRS and CDR2 as YFSETQ. V was cut by 5 bases and J by 3 bases, with 10 bases left in between. The CDR3 region is CASRLSLTDTQYF. The CDR3 region has the DNA TGCGCCAGCAGACTCAGCTTAACAGATACGCAGTATTTT.

The chain is built from TRBV5-5 and TRBJ2-1, with D perhaps TRBD1 or TRBD2 (5 bases each). CDR3 length equals 15 residues. Looked up from germline, CDR1 is SGHKS and CDR2 is YYEKEE (reference sequence). V lost 1 base, J lost 3 bases, and 11 bases lay in between. The CDR3 nucleotides read TGTGCCAGCAGCTTGCGACAGCGGAGCTACAATGAGCAGTTCTTC. Translating gives CASSLRQRSYNEQFF.

This clonotype was seen a handful of times. Its ends do not fully match the called genes, so a read error is possible. The genes are TRBV5-1 and TRBJ2-5; D may be TRBD1 or TRBD2 (5 bases each). CDR1 is SGHRS, CDR2 YFSETQ, per germline. This CDR3 contains 14 residues. CDR3 residues: CTSSSGPHQETQYF. CDR3 DNA sequence: TGCACCAGCAGCTCGGGACCTCACCAAGAGACCCAGTACTTC.

V usage is TRBV20-1 and J usage is TRBJ2-7; TRBD1 is a possible D gene (5 bases). Trimming stripped 3 bases from V and 2 bases from J, with 11 bases between. Looked up from germline, CDR1 is DFQATT and CDR2 is SNEGSKA (reference sequence). The CDR3 spans 13 residues. CDR3 loop: CSASNQGAYEQYF. The DNA for the CDR3 is TGCAGTGCTAGTAATCAGGGTGCCTACGAGCAGTACTTC.

V usage is TRBV28 and J usage is TRBJ2-5; no clear D. Germline CDR1 MDHEN, CDR2 SYDVKM. The CDR3 totals 12 residues. Deletions cut 6 bases from V and 2 bases from J, with 7 bases between. The CDR3: CASRTQQETQYF. CDR3 DNA: TGTGCCAGCAGGACGCAGCAAGAGACCCAGTACTTC.

Concerning this clonotype: As the CDR3 is not closed by the conserved phenylalanine or tryptophan, this likely results from a read error. The chain has TRBV6-1 and TRBJ2-6; no firm D call. V lost 2 bases to trimming and J lost 0 bases, with 2 bases between them. There are 14 residues in the CDR3. Germline CDR1 reads MNHNS; CDR2 reads SASEGT. The CDR3 DNA is TGTGCCAGCAGTGAACTCTCTGGGGCCAACGTCCTGACTTCC. This gives the protein CASSELSGANVLTS.

This clonotype was recorded a few times. This rearrangement joins TRBV10-1 to TRBJ2-7; the D is unclear. The CDR3 is 12 residues long. CDR1 and CDR2 (germline): WNHNN, SYGVQD (reference sequence). V gave up 2 bases and J gave up 3 bases, with 5 bases separating them. The CDR3 nucleotides are TGCGCCAGCAGTGAGCCGGGCTACGAGCAGTACTTC. It codes for CASSEPGYEQYF.

The chain recombines TRBV20-1 with TRBJ1-1; possibly TRBD1 for D (5 bases). Germline V lookup: CDR1 DFQATT, CDR2 SNEGSKA (reference sequence). The CDR3 extends over 14 amino acids. V was trimmed by 3 bases and J by 0 bases, leaving 11 bases between them. CDR3 loop: CSARAGGMNTEAFF. The CDR3 nucleotides are TGCAGTGCTAGGGCTGGGGGGATGAACACTGAAGCTTTCTTT.

In its sample, this clonotype was seen a few times. The chain couples TRBV7-3 to TRBJ1-2; D is perhaps TRBD1 (6 bases). Trimming removed 1 base from V and 1 base from J, with 7 bases in between. Germline lookup yields CDR1 SGHTA and CDR2 FQGTGA. The CDR3 has 14 residues. The DNA for the CDR3 is TGTGCCAGCAGCTTAAAGGGGGGTAACTATGGCTACACCTTC. Its protein product is CASSLKGGNYGYTF.

To note about this clonotype: One end of the junction varies from germline; a read error may be responsible. The J gene is TRBJ2-1, the V gene TRBV20-1, with D possibly being TRBD1 or TRBD2 (5 bases each). This CDR3 region has 16 residues. Germline CDR1 is DFQATT and CDR2 is SNEGSKA (reference sequence). The CDR3 DNA sequence: TGCAGTGCAACTGGGGGTTGGGGGAGCTCCAACAATGAGCAGTTCTTC. Its protein product is CSATGGWGSSNNEQFF.